Below are 12 T cell receptor beta chains sequenced from a single sample in a study of blood T cell repertoires in COVID-19. Clones were sequenced by immunoSEQ multiplex PCR, and TCRdb holds only the in-frame ones, with some missing. The top ten hold approximately 1.3% of the sample, which has roughly 250,000 clones, about nine tenths seen once. Specimen: PBMCs or T cells enriched from blood (not recorded which). These receptors originate from a human donor in a cohort exposed to, infected with or recovered from COVID-19 (not recorded which). The donor label of this sample is uncertain.

The chain employs TRBV30 and TRBJ1-2, with TRBD1 matching 9 bases. With 3 bases clipped from V and 7 bases from J, the junction kept 12 bases outside the gene matches. CDR1 and CDR2 (germline): GTSNPN, SVGIG (reference sequence). The CDR3 sequence is 15 residues long. CDR3 nucleotide sequence: TGTGCCTGGAGGATTACAGGGGGCCCCTTCGGTGGCTACACCTTC. Translation: CAWRITGGPFGGYTF.

The chain links TRBV24-1 to TRBJ2-7; 7 bases map to TRBD1. CDR1 and CDR2 from the germline V gene are KGHDR and SFDVKD. The CDR3 is 18 residues long. After removal of 7 bases from V and 0 bases from J, the junction contained 17 bases not matched to a gene. CDR3 sequence reads: CATSSRQGWGNPSYEQYF. The CDR3 region has the DNA TGTGCCACCAGCTCGAGACAGGGCTGGGGGAATCCCTCCTACGAGCAGTACTTC.

CDR3: CASSESASGGTDTQYF. DNA for the CDR3: TGTGCCAGCAGTGAATCGGCTAGCGGGGGCACAGATACGCAGTATTTT. V usage is TRBV2 and J usage is TRBJ2-3; TRBD2 agrees at 9 bases. With V trimmed by 2 bases and J by 1 base, 4 bases remained unmatched. The germline CDR1 and CDR2 sequences are SNHLY and FYNNEI. CDR3 size: 16 residues.

The rearrangement joins TRBV6-6 to TRBJ2-1; the match to TRBD2 covers 11 bases. The length of the CDR3 is 14 residues. The germline V gene encodes CDR1 MNHNY and CDR2 SVGAGI (reference sequence). The V and J ends lost 6 bases and 9 bases, in that order; junction bases with no gene match: 7. CDR3 nucleotides: TGTGCCAGCAGGATAGCGGGGGGGTTGCTTGAGCAGTTCTTC. The encoded protein is CASRIAGGLLEQFF.

The chain couples TRBV7-9 to TRBJ2-5; TRBD1 might be the D (6 bases). Between the trimmed V and J ends, which lost 10 bases and 1 base, there was a span of 13 bases. This CDR3 region has 13 residues. The germline V gene has CDR1 SEHNR and CDR2 FQNEAQ (reference sequence). The CDR3 nucleotides are TGTGCCACATGGACAGCCCCCCAAGAGACCCAGTACTTC. Amino acids: CATWTAPQETQYF.

This chain uses TRBV27 with TRBJ1-6; D possibly corresponds to TRBD1 (5 bases). Germline V gene lookup returns CDR1 MNHEY and CDR2 SMNVEV (reference sequence). The ends were cut back, 5 bases at V and 8 bases at J, with 16 bases in the middle. This CDR3 spans 15 amino acids. The CDR3 here is CASSPRWRGDSPLHF. CDR3 DNA: TGTGCCAGCAGTCCTCGTTGGAGGGGTGATTCACCCCTCCACTTT.

The chain carries TRBV2 and TRBJ1-4; D call uncertain. The CDR3 spans 15 residues. The ends were cut back, 1 base at V and 8 bases at J, with 14 bases in the middle. CDR1 and CDR2 (germline): SNHLY, FYNNEI. CDR3 residues: CASSEGQEVLEKLFF. For the CDR3, the DNA is TGTGCCAGCAGTGAAGGGCAGGAGGTACTGGAAAAACTGTTTTTT.

The rearrangement uses TRBV3-1 (or the pseudogene TRBV3-2) and TRBJ2-1; unclear D gene. Trimming left V 4 bases short and J 0 bases short, with 13 bases between. Germline V gene sequence: CDR1 LGHDT, CDR2 YNNKEL (reference sequence). The CDR3 loop spans 16 amino acids. CDR3 protein: CASSPLKPSSYNEQFF. DNA of the CDR3: TGTGCCAGCAGCCCCTTAAAGCCGAGCTCCTACAATGAGCAGTTCTTC.

The genes are TRBV27 and TRBJ1-1; D not certain. In germline, CDR1 is MNHEY, CDR2 SMNVEV (reference sequence). The CDR3 is made up of 15 amino acids. Trimming pared 4 bases from V and 4 bases from J, leaving 16 bases between. CDR3 DNA: TGTGCCAGCAGTTCTCCGAGGGTCCCCCGCACTGAAGCTTTCTTT. This encodes CASSSPRVPRTEAFF.

This chain links TRBV7-8 with TRBJ1-1; no clear D. V lost 0 bases and J 1 base, leaving 6 bases between the germline ends. Germline CDR1 is SGHVS and CDR2 is FQNEAQ. This CDR3 region has 14 residues. CDR3 loop: CASSLAEGNTEAFF. The CDR3 DNA follows: TGTGCCAGCAGCTTAGCGGAGGGGAACACTGAAGCTTTCTTT. Full variable domain (rest looked up from reference TRBV7-8 and TRBJ1-1): GAGVSQSPRYKVAKRGQDVALRCDPISGHVSLFWYQQALGQGPEFLTYFQNEAQLDKSGLPSDRFFAERPEGSVSTLKIQRTQQEDSAVYLCASSLAEGNTEAFFGQGTRLTVV.

The chain joins TRBV6-6 to TRBJ2-1; 10 bases align to TRBD1. Germline V CDR1 and CDR2: MNHNY, SVGAGI (reference sequence). This CDR3 is built from 14 residues. V was pared by 6 bases and J by 6 bases, with 5 bases of the junction left unmatched. CDR3 protein: CASRARQGANEQFF. In nucleotides, the CDR3 is TGTGCCAGCAGGGCTCGACAGGGGGCCAATGAGCAGTTCTTC.

The chain carries TRBV5-6 and TRBJ1-1, with D possibly being TRBD1 (5 bases). The CDR3 loop spans 14 amino acids. Trimming removed 4 bases from V and 1 base from J, with 11 bases in between. Germline CDR1 and CDR2: SGHDT and YYEEEE. The CDR3 sequence is CASSGQDGNTEAFF. The DNA for the CDR3 is TGTGCCAGCAGCGGACAAGACGGGAACACTGAAGCTTTCTTT. Variable domain in full (rest from reference TRBV5-6 and TRBJ1-1): DAGVTQSPTHLIKTRGQQVTLRCSPKSGHDTVSWYQQALGQGPQFIFQYYEEEERQRGNFPDRFSGHQFPNYSSELNVNALLLGDSALYLCASSGQDGNTEAFFGQGTRLTVV.